The present TCR beta chain was sequenced within a study of a mutant IDH1 vaccine in newly diagnosed glioma. In the study overall: Vaccines were begun 4-6 weeks after radiotherapy alone, or with temozolomide cycles. Findings of the study overall: A vaccine-induced immune response developed in roughly 93% of the patients.

Comment on this clone: The antigen is not known.

Germline CDR1 and CDR2: LGHNA and YNFKEQ. V lost 3 bases and J 2 bases, leaving 15 bases between the germline ends. This CDR3 has 16 amino acids. Time point of the sample: week 5, during vaccination. The content of each vaccine dose was 300 ug of mutant IDH1 20-mer peptide, and topical imiquimod accompanied it. Clones were read by immunoSEQ multiplex PCR, and TCRdb kept only the in-frame ones, dropping some. The data show over 45,000 clones, about 80% seen once. This receptor was obtained from a man between 25 and 39 years old with glioma. This sequence joins TRBV4-2 and TRBJ2-3; TRBD1 is a possible D gene (6 bases). Sequenced here: PBMCs, sampled from a glioma patient whose treatment included an IDH1 peptide vaccine. In nucleotides, the CDR3 is TGTGCCAGCAGCCACCGGGTGGGACACCTCACAGATACGCAGTATTTT. Amino acid sequence: CASSHRVGHLTDTQYF.